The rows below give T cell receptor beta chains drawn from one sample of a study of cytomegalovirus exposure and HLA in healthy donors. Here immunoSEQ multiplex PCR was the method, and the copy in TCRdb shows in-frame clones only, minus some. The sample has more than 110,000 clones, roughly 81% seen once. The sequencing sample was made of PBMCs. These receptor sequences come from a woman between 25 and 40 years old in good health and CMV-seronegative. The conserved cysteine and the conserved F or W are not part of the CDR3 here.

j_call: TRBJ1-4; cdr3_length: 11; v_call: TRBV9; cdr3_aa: ASSQGADEKLF
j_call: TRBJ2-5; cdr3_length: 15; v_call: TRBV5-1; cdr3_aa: ASSFLRLADNQETQY
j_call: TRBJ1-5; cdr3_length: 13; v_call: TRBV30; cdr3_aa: AWSGRQGGNQPQH
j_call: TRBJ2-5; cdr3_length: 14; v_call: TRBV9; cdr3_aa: ASSVDSRGLLKTQY
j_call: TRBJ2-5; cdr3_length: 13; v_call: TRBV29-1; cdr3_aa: SVEVRGRWEETQY
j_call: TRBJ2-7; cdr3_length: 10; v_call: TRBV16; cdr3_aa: ASSQGAYEQY
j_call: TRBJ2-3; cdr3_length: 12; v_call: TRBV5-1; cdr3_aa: ASSIGGEADTQY
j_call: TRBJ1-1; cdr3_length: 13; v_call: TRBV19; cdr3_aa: ASSPIGQGNTEAF
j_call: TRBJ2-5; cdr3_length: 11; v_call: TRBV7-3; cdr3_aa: ASSFGRGQTQY
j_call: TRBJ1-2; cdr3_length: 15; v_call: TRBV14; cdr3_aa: ASSRYLVSQGANGYT
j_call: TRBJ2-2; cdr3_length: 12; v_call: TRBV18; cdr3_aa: ASSPGRGTGELF
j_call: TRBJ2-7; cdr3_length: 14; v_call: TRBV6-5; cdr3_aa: ASSSDRTGGIYEQY
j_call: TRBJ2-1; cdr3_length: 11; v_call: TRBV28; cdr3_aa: AAVQGAGNEQF
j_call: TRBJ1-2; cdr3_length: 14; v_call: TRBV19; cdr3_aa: ASSRGVGQQSYGYT
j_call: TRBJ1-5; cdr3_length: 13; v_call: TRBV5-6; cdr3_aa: ASSSGFGSNQPQH
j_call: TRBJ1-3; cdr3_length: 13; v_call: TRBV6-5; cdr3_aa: ASSSQGISGNTIY
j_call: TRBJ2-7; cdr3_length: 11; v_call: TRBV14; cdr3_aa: ASSQEVRTRLS
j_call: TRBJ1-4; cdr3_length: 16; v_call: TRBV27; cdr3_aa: ASSLIPGQPVTNEKLF
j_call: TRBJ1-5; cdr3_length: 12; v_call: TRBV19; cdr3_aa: ASSRREREQPQH
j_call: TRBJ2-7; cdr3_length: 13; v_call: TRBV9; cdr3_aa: ASSPEVGGGYEQY
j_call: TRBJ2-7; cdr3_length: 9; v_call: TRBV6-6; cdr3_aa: ASSYNYARY
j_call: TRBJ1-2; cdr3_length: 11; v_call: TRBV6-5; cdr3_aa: ASRSVANYGYT
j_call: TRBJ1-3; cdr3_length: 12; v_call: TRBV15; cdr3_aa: ATSRDRGRDTIY
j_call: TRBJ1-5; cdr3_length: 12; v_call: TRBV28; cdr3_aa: ASSLLKAGQPQH
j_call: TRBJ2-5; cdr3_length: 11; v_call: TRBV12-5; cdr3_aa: ASGLGQGETQY
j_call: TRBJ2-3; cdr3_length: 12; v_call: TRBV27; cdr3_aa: ASSSGTGSNTQY
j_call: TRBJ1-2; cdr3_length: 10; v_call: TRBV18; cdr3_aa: ASSPPSGFYT
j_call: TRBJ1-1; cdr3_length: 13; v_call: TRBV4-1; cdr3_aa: ASSQRRQVNTEAF
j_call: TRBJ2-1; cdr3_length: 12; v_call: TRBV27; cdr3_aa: ASSLTAAYNEQF
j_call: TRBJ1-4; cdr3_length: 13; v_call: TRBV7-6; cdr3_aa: ASSLGQGAGEKLF
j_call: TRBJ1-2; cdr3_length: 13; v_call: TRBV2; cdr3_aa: ASSGGDSHNYGYT
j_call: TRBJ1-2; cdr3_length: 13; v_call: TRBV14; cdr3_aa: ASSQVGEWYYGYT
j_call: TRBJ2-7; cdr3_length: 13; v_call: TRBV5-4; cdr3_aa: ASSQFGGSPYEQY
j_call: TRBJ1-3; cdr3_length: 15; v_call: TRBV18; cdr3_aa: ASRGTEAWSSGNTIY
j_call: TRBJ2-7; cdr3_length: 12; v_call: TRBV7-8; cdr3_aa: ASSLSGGFYEQY
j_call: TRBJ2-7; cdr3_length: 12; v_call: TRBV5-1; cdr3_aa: ASSPRDSSYEQY
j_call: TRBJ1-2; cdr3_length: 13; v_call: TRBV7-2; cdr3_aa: ASSLSRTAGYGYT
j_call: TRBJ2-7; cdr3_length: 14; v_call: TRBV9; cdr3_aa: ASSQGVVAAPYEQY
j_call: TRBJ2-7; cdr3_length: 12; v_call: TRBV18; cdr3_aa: ASSPNRQGGEQY
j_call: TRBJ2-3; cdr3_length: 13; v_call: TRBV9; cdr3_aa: ASSERGIPGDTQY
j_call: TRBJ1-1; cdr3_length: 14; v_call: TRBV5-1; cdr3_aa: ASSPSGGVLNTEAF
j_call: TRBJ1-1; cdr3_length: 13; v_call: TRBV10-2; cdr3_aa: ASSERIQRNTEAF
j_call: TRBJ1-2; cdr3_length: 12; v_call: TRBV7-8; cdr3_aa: ASSLGGLRYGYT
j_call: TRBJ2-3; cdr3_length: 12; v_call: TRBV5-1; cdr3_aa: ASSFERSTDTQY
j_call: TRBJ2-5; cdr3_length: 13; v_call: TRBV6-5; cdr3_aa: ASTRGLAGGSPQY
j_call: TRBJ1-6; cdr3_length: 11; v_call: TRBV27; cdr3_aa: ASRGGFGSPLH
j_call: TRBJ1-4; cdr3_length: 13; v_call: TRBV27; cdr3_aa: ASSLSGGPPALLF
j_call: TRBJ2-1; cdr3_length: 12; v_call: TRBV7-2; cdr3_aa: ASSLESPVTGQF
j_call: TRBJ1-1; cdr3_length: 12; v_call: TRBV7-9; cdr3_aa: ASSSRGGVTEAF
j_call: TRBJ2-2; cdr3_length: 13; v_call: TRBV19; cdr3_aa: ASSLGLAGTGELF
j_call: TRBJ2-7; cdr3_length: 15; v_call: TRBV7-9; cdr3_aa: ASSLDVAGITSDEQY
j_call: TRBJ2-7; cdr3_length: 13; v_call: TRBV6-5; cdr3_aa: ASSASGGGLYEQY
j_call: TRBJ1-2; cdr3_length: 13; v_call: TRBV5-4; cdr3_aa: ASSLGGQGIYGYT